This entry lists 3 T cell receptor beta chains sequenced from one sample in a study of OX40 agonist ivuxolimab in advanced cancers. Measured with immunoSEQ multiplex PCR; TCRdb has only the in-frame clones, and not every one. The repertoire holds approximately 40,000 clones, with about nine tenths as singletons. The sample here was CD4+ or CD8+ T cells sorted from blood, taken in a trial of the OX40 agonist ivuxolimab. Receptors were obtained from an adult with an advanced solid tumor such as melanoma, head and neck, liver or kidney cancer.

The CDR3 is CASSYNYRYEQYF. CDR3 coding DNA: TGTGCCAGCAGTTACAACTACCGCTACGAGCAGTACTTC. The chain links TRBV6-6 to TRBJ2-7; D gene ambiguous. V was cut by 2 bases and J by 3 bases, with 8 bases left in between. The CDR3 extends over 13 amino acids. The germline V gene encodes CDR1 MNHNY and CDR2 SVGAGI (reference sequence).

This clone was counted between two and nine times. The chain recombines TRBV6-1 with TRBJ1-4, with 7 bases that match TRBD1. Germline lookup yields CDR1 MNHNS and CDR2 SASEGT. The CDR3 totals 19 residues. Trimming removed 4 bases from V and 0 bases from J; junction bases left unmatched: 14. The CDR3 spells CASSGTSYRGTSTNEKLFF. The CDR3 region has the DNA TGTGCCAGCAGTGGTACAAGTTACAGGGGAACCTCAACTAATGAAAAACTGTTTTTT.

The chain recombines TRBV11-2 with TRBJ1-3; D remains ambiguous. Looked up from germline, CDR1 is SGHAT and CDR2 is FQNNGV. CDR3 length: 12 amino acids. V was cut by 2 bases and J by 4 bases, with 3 bases left in between. The CDR3, as DNA: TGTGCCAGCAGCTTATCCGGAAACACCATATATTTT. Encoded protein: CASSLSGNTIYF. Full variable domain (rest looked up from reference TRBV11-2 and TRBJ1-3): EAGVAQSPRYKIIEKRQSVAFWCNPISGHATLYWYQQILGQGPKLLIQFQNNGVVDDSQLPKDRFSAERLKGVDSTLKIQPAKLEDSAVYLCASSLSGNTIYFGEGSWLTVV.